This TCR beta chain originates from a study of T cell responses to AZD1222 COVID-19 vaccine. Assay: immunoSEQ multiplex PCR; the TCRdb copy retains only in-frame clones and omits some. The sample has approximately 190,000 clones, roughly 92% seen once; the top ten hold about 1.2%. V was clipped by 6 bases and J by 2 bases, with 14 bases between them. Germline CDR1 is MRHNA and CDR2 is SNTAGT. The CDR3 is 15 amino acids. Whole-study findings and limits: The sample set comprised mostly white British donors with more females, and clonal diversity was possibly underestimated. Seropositive status at baseline applied to only six AZD1222 recipients. Sampled repertoires all dated from after the peak T cell response.

Details on this clone: Its specificity is not known.

The origin of this receptor is an adult in good health. The rearrangement uses TRBV6-4 and TRBJ1-5; tentative D call: TRBD1 (6 bases). The sequencing here drew on peripheral blood, taken on day 0 of AZD1222 vaccination. The CDR3 DNA reads TGTGCCAGCAGGACAGGCAGTGGGCGCAATCAGCCCCAGCATTTT. Encoded protein: CASRTGSGRNQPQHF.